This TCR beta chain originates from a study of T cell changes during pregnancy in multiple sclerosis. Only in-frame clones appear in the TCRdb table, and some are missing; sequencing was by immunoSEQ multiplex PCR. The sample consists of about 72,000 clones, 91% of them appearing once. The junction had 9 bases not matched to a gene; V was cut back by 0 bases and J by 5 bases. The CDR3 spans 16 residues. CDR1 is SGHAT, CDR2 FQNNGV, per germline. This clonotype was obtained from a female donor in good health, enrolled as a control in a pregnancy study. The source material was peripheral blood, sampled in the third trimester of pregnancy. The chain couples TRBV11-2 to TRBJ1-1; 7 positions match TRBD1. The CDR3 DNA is TGTGCCAGCAGCTTAGATGTTTGGAACAGGGGAACTGAAGCTTTCTTT. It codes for CASSLDVWNRGTEAFF.